The 15 T cell receptor beta chains listed next were all sequenced from one sample in a study of shared clonotypes between healthy human individuals. Data came from immunoSEQ multiplex PCR; TCRdb stores just in-frame clones and leaves some out. The table includes 1.6 million or so clones, about 96% detected once. The sample consisted of naive CD4+ T cells sorted from blood. Stated subset: CD45RA+ positively selected. These receptors were taken from a man under 40 in good health.

The rearrangement uses TRBV6-5 and TRBJ1-5, with D hard to call. The CDR3 runs to 13 residues. CDR1 and CDR2 (germline): MNHEY, SVGAGI. Trimming took 6 bases from V and 9 from J, leaving 15 bases between them. The CDR3 loop is CASSLGPLSPQHF. The CDR3 DNA reads as TGTGCCAGCAGCCTCGGACCCCTCTCGCCCCAGCATTTT.

The chain combines TRBV6-5 with TRBJ2-7, with TRBD2 as a possible D gene (6 bases). Germline-derived CDR1 and CDR2 are MNHEY and SVGAGI. The CDR3 totals 15 residues. V was clipped by 7 bases and J by 4 bases, with 20 bases between them. CDR3 amino acids: CASKVAGSLGYEQYF. The CDR3 nucleotides read TGTGCCAGCAAAGTGGCGGGGAGTCTGGGATACGAGCAGTACTTC.

In regard to this clone: Other DNA sequences from this sample encode an identical CDR3 as well. The CDR3 nucleotides are TGCAGCGTTGTAGGGACACGAGAGCAGTACTTC. The encoded protein is CSVVGTREQYF. This chain links TRBV29-1 with TRBJ2-7, with D perhaps TRBD1 (6 bases). CDR3 length: 11 residues. V was shortened by 4 bases and J by 7 bases, with 11 bases between the two germline ends. Germline V gives CDR1 SQVTM, CDR2 ANQGSEA.

The genes are TRBV10-2 and TRBJ2-1; possible D gene TRBD2, 6 bases. The CDR3 extends over 13 amino acids. The ends were cut back, 5 bases at V and 7 bases at J, with 12 bases in the middle. Per the germline V gene, CDR1 is WSHSY and CDR2 is SAAADI. The CDR3 protein is CASSLNAGNEQFF. The DNA of the CDR3 is TGCGCCAGCAGTCTTAATGCGGGGAATGAGCAGTTCTTC.

The rearrangement uses TRBV10-3 and TRBJ1-4, with D possibly being TRBD1 (5 bases). Germline V gene lookup returns CDR1 ENHRY and CDR2 SYGVKD. V was trimmed by 0 bases and J by 7 bases, leaving 12 bases between them. This CDR3 has 15 residues. CDR3 nucleotides: TGTGCCATCAGTGAGTCCCCCGGGACCGGTGAAAAACTGTTTTTT. This encodes CAISESPGTGEKLFF.

V is TRBV2 and J is TRBJ2-3; D is unclear. The CDR3 consists of 13 residues. Germline V gives CDR1 SNHLY, CDR2 FYNNEI. The V and J ends lost 4 bases and 6 bases respectively, with 11 bases between them. CDR3 coding DNA: TGTGCCAGCAGTGGGCTAACCCAGGATACGCAGTATTTT. Its translation: CASSGLTQDTQYF.

The rearrangement joins TRBV27 to TRBJ1-5; D gene uncertain. Germline V gene lookup returns CDR1 MNHEY and CDR2 SMNVEV (reference sequence). V lost 3 bases, J lost 6 bases, and 12 bases lay in between. This CDR3 region has 14 residues. The DNA for the CDR3 is TGTGCCAGCAGTTTCGGAACAAGAGGTCAGCCCCAGCATTTT. It is translated as CASSFGTRGQPQHF.

V is TRBV18 and J is TRBJ1-2, with D unresolved. The CDR3 totals 13 residues. V shed 0 bases and J shed 8 bases, with 10 bases lying between them. Per germline, CDR1 KGHSH and CDR2 LQKENI. CDR3 DNA sequence: TGTGCCAGCTCACCACCAGCTCCTGGGGGCTACACCTTC. Translating it yields CASSPPAPGGYTF.

With regard to this clone: The sample contains more than one DNA sequence encoding this CDR3. CDR3 DNA: TGTGCCTGGAGTGTTTTATACGAGCAGTACTTC. It is translated as CAWSVLYEQYF. V is TRBV30 and J is TRBJ2-7; D gene ambiguous. Per the germline V gene, CDR1 is GTSNPN and CDR2 is SVGIG (reference sequence). With 0 bases removed from V and 4 bases from J, the gap between germline ends came to 4 bases. CDR3 length: 11 residues. Full variable domain (missing parts from reference TRBV30 and TRBJ2-7): SQTIHQWPATLVQPVGSPLSLECTVEGTSNPNLYWYRQAAGRGLQLLFYSVGIGQISSEVPQNLSASRPQDRQFILSSKKLLLSDSGFYLCAWSVLYEQYFGPGTRLTVT.

Note on this clone: The same CDR3 also results from other DNA sequences found in this sample. The chain has TRBV18 and TRBJ2-5, with D hard to call. Germline values: CDR1 KGHSH, CDR2 LQKENI. Trimming shortened V by 2 bases and J by 5 bases, and 9 bases separated the two germline ends. The CDR3 spans 13 residues. CDR3 protein: CASSPGLGETQYF. Here the CDR3 DNA reads TGTGCCAGCTCACCAGGGCTTGGGGAGACCCAGTACTTC.

This chain connects TRBV4-2 to TRBJ2-7, with TRBD2 identical over 7 bases. V was pared by 0 bases and J by 1 base, with 6 bases of the junction left unmatched. This CDR3 has 16 amino acids. Per the germline V gene, CDR1 is LGHNA and CDR2 is YNFKEQ. The CDR3 here is CASSQDLTSESYEQYF. The CDR3, as DNA: TGTGCCAGCAGCCAAGATTTAACTAGCGAGTCCTACGAGCAGTACTTC.

The rearrangement joins TRBV28 to TRBJ1-1, with 7 bases aligning to TRBD1. This CDR3 region has 12 residues. Germline lookup yields CDR1 MDHEN and CDR2 SYDVKM. J was trimmed by 4 bases and V by 10 bases; bases with no gene match: 6. The CDR3, as DNA: TGTGCCATCGGCTCAGGGGGCACTGAAGCTTTCTTT. As protein: CAIGSGGTEAFF. Full variable domain (missing parts from reference TRBV28 and TRBJ1-1): DVKVTQSSRYLVKRTGEKVFLECVQDMDHENMFWYRQDPGLGLRLIYFSYDVKMKEKGDIPEGYSVSREKKERFSLILESASTNQTSMYLCAIGSGGTEAFFGQGTRLTVV.

The chain uses TRBV28 and TRBJ2-7, with a tentative D call TRBD1 (6 bases). V dropped 6 bases and J dropped 7 bases, with 13 bases sitting between them. Germline V gives CDR1 MDHEN, CDR2 SYDVKM. CDR3 length equals 12 residues. CDR3 residues: CASRNRVEEQYF. The CDR3, as DNA: TGTGCCAGCAGGAACAGGGTCGAGGAGCAGTACTTC.

The chain combines TRBV28 with TRBJ1-1; a weak D match, TRBD1 (6 bases). Between the trimmed V and J ends, which lost 3 bases and 8 bases, there was a span of 7 bases. CDR1 and CDR2 from the germline V gene are MDHEN and SYDVKM. This CDR3 spans 11 amino acids. The CDR3 region is CASSFQGEAFF. Here the CDR3 DNA reads TGTGCCAGCAGTTTCCAGGGGGAAGCTTTCTTT. Full variable domain (remainder filled in from reference TRBV28 and TRBJ1-1): DVKVTQSSRYLVKRTGEKVFLECVQDMDHENMFWYRQDPGLGLRLIYFSYDVKMKEKGDIPEGYSVSREKKERFSLILESASTNQTSMYLCASSFQGEAFFGQGTRLTVV.

Turning to this clone: Other DNA sequences within the sample encode an identical CDR3. The J gene is TRBJ1-2, the V gene TRBV5-4, with TRBD1 identical over 7 bases. The CDR3 is made up of 13 amino acids. J gave up 2 bases and V 3 bases, and 1 base lay outside the gene matches. Germline V CDR1 and CDR2: SGHNT, YYREEE (reference sequence). Written as DNA, the CDR3 is TGTGCCAGCAGCTCCAGGGGGAACTATGGCTACACCTTC. It is translated as CASSSRGNYGYTF.